The clone carrying this T cell receptor (beta chain) has only one observation. Profiled with immunoSEQ multiplex PCR; TCRdb holds only in-frame clones, not every one. The sample holds 150,000 to 200,000 clones; about nine tenths are singletons and the top ten take about 8.4%. The source of the sample is a study of blood T cell repertoires in COVID-19. Trimming took off 7 bases at V and 2 bases at J, with 8 bases between the two ends. The CDR3 loop spans 11 amino acids. CDR1 is DFQATT, CDR2 SNEGSKA, per germline (reference sequence). V gene TRBV20-1 combines with J gene TRBJ1-2; D is unclear. This clonotype was sampled from a young woman who had recovered from COVID-19. Sequencing input: PBMCs or T cells enriched from blood (not recorded which). This CDR3 reads CSERGNYGYTF. In nucleotides, the CDR3 is TGCAGTGAAAGAGGGAACTATGGCTACACCTTC.